The clone carrying this T cell receptor beta chain has a single count. Original processing notes: Sequence data from immunoSEQ were junction-only and lacked quality scores; consequently, filtering differed. TCRdb's copy holds only in-frame clones and misses some; the assay was immunoSEQ multiplex PCR. Clone size and V and J calls were adopted from that table, with D and trimming inferred from the DNA. Here the sample spans roughly 810,000 clones, approximately 97% being singletons. The sample is drawn from a study of shared clonotypes between healthy human individuals. The CDR3 totals 16 residues. The V end was cut by 4 bases, the J end by 6 bases, with 20 bases between. The germline V gene has CDR1 PRHDT and CDR2 FYEKMQ (reference sequence). CD45RO-negative, CCR7-selected cells formed the naive CD8 fraction, which excluded terminally differentiated effector memory CD45RA+ cells. Among the donors, all were Caucasian adults who lived in Nashville, Tennessee.

The source of this sequence is a man aged 25-45 years in good health. V is TRBV13 and J is TRBJ2-3; maybe TRBD1 (6 bases). The sample taken for sequencing was naive CD8+ T cells sorted from blood. CDR3 DNA: TGTGCCAGCAGCTCCCACAGTGACTCCACAGGGGATACGCAGTATTTT. It yields the protein CASSSHSDSTGDTQYF.